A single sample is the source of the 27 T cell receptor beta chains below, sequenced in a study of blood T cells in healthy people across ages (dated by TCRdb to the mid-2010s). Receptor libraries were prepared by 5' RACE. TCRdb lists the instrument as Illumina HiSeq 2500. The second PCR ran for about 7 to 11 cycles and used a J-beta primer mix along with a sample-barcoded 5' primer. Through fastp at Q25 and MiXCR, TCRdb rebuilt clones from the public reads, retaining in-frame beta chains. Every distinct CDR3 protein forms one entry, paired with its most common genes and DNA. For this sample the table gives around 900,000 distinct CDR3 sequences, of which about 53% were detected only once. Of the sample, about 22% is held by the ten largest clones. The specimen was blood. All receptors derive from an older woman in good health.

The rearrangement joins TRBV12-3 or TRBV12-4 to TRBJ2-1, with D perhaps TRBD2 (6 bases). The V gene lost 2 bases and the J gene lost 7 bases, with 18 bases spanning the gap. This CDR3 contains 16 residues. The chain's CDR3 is CASSLNPWGGTNEQFF. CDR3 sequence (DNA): TGTGCCAGCAGTTTAAACCCCTGGGGAGGAACAAATGAGCAGTTCTTC.

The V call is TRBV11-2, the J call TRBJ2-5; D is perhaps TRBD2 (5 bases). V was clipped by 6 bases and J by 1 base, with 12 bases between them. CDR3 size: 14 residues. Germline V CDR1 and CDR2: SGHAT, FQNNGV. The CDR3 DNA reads TGTGCCAGCAGGGTAATCCGGGGCCAAGAGACCCAGTACTTC. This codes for CASRVIRGQETQYF.

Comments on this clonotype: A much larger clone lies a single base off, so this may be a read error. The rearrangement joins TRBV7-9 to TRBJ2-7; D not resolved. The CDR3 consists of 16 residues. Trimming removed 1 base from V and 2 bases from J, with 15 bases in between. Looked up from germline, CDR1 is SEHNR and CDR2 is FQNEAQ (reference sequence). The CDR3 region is CASSLEFVIRPYEQYF. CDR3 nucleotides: TGTGCCAGCAGCTTAGAGTTTGTTATCAGACCCTACGAGCAGTACTTC. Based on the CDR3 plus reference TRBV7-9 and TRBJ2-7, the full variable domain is DTGVSQNPRHKITKRGQNVTFRCDPISEHNRLYWYRQTLGQGPEFLTYFQNEAQLEKSRLLSDRFSAERPKGSFSTLEIQRTEQGDSAMYLCASSLEFVIRPYEQYFGPGTRLTVT.

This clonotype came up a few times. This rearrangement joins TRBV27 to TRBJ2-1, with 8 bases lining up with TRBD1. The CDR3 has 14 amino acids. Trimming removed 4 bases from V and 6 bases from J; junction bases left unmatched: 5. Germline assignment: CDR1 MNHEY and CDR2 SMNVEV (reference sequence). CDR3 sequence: CASSYDRGGNEQFF. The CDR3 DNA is TGTGCCAGCAGTTATGACAGGGGAGGCAATGAGCAGTTCTTC.

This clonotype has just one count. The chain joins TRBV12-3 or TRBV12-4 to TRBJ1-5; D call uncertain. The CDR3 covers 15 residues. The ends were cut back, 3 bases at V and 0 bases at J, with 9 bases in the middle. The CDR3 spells CASSFHTPSNQPQHF. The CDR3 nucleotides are TGTGCCAGCAGTTTTCACACTCCTAGCAATCAGCCCCAGCATTTT.

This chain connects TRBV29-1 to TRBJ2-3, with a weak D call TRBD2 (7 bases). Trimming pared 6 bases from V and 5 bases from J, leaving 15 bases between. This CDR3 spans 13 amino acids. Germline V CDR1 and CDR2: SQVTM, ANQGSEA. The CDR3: CSVLGASGDTQYF. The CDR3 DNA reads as TGCAGCGTCCTGGGGGCTAGCGGAGATACGCAGTATTTT.

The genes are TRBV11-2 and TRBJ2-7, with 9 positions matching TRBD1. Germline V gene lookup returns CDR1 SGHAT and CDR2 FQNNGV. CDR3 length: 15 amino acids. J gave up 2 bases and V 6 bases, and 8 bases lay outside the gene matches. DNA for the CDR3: TGTGCCAGCAGGACTACAGGGGGCGTCGCCTACGAGCAGTACTTC. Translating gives CASRTTGGVAYEQYF.

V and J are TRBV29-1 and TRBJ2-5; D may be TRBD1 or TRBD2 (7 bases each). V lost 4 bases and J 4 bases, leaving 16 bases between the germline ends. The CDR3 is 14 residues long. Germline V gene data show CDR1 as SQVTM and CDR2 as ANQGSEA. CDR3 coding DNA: TGCAGCGTTGTCTTGTCAGGGGGGGCAGAGACCCAGTACTTC. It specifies CSVVLSGGAETQYF.

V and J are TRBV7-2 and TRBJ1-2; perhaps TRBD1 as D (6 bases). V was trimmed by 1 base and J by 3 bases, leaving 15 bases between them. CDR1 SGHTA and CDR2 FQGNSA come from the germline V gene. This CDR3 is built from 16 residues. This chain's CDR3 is CASSLVSGAGDYGYTF. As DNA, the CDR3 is TGTGCCAGCAGCTTAGTCTCTGGGGCAGGGGACTATGGCTACACCTTC.

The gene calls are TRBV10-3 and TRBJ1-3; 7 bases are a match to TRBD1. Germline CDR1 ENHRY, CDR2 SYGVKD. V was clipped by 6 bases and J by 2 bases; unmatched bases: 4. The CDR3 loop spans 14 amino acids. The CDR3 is CAIRGDSPGNTIYF. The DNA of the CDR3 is TGTGCCATCAGAGGGGACAGTCCTGGAAACACCATATATTTT.

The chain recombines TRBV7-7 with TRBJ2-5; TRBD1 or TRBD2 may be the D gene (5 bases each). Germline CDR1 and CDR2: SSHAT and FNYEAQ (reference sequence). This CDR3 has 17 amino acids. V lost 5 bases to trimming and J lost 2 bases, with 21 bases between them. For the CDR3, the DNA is TGTGCCAGCAGCCCCGCCTGGGGACGTTCCCATCAAGAGACCCAGTACTTC. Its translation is CASSPAWGRSHQETQYF.

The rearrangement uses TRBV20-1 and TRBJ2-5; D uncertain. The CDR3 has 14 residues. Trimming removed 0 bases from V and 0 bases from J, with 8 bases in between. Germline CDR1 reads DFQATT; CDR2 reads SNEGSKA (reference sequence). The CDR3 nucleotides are TGCAGTGCTAGAGATCGTGGGAACCAAGAGACCCAGTACTTC. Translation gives CSARDRGNQETQYF.

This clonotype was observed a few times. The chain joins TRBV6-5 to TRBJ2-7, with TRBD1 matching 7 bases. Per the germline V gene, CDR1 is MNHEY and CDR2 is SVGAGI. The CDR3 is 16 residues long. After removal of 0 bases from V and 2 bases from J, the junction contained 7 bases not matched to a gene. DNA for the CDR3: TGTGCCAGCAGTTACTCGACAGGGTTGCACCCCTACGAGCAGTACTTC. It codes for CASSYSTGLHPYEQYF.

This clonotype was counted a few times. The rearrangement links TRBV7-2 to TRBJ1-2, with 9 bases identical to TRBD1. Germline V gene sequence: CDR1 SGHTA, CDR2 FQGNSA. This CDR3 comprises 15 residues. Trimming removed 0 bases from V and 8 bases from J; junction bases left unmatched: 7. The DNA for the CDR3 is TGTGCCAGCAGCTTAGCGGGGACAGGGAGACGGGGCTACACCTTC. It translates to CASSLAGTGRRGYTF.

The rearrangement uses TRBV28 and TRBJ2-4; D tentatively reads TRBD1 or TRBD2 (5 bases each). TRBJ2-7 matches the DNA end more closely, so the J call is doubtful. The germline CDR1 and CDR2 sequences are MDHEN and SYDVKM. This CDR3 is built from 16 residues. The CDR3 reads CASTKGPGRTTYEQYF. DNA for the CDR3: TGTGCCAGCACCAAAGGGCCGGGGCGCACCACCTACGAGCAGTACTTC.

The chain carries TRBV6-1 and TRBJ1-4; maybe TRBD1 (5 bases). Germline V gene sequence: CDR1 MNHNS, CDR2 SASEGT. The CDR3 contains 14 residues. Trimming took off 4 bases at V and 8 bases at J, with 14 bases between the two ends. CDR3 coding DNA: TGTGCCAGCAGTGCCGGGACGACAAACGAAAAACTGTTTTTT. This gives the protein CASSAGTTNEKLFF.

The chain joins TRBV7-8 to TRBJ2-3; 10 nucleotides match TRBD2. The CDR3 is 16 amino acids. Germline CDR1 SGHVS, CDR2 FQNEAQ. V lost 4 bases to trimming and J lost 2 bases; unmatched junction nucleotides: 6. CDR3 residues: CASSSRAGGPTDTQYF. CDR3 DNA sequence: TGTGCCAGCAGCTCCCGAGCGGGAGGGCCCACAGATACGCAGTATTTT.

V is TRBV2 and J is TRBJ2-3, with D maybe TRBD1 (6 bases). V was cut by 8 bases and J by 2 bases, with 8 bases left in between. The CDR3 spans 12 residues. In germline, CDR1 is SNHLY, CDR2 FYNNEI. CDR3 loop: CASGGVTDTQYF. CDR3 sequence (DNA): TGTGCCAGCGGGGGCGTCACAGATACGCAGTATTTT.

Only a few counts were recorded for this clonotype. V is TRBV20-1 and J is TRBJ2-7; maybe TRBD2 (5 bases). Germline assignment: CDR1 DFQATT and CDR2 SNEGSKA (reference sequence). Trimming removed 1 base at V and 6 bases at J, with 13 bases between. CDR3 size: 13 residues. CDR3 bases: TGCAGTGCTAGAGGCCTAGCTAGCCGCGAGCAGTACTTC. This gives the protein CSARGLASREQYF.

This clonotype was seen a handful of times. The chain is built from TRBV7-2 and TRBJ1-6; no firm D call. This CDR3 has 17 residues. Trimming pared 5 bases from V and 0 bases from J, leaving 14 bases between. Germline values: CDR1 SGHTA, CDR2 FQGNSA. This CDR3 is CASSPRTLSSYNSPLHF. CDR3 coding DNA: TGTGCCAGCAGCCCGAGGACCCTAAGCTCCTATAATTCACCCCTCCACTTT.

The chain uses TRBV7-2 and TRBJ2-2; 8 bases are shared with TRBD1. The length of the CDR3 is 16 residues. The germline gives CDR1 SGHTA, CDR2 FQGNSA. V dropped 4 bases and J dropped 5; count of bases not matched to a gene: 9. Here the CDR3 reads CASSSQGARRTGELFF. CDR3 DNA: TGTGCCAGCAGCTCTCAGGGGGCGCGGCGGACCGGGGAGCTGTTTTTT.

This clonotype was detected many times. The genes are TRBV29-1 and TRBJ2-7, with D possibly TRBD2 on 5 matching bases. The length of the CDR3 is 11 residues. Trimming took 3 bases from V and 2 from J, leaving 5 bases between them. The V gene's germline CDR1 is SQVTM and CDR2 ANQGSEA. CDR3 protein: CSVEGAYEQYF. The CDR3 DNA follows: TGCAGCGTTGAGGGAGCCTACGAGCAGTACTTC.

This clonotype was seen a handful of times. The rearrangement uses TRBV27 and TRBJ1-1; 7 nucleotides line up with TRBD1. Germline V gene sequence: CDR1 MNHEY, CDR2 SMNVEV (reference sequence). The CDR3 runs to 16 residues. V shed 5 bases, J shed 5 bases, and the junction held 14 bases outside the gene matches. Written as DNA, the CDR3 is TGTGCCAGCAGTCCGATTACCAAAGGGGGCTGGACTGAAGCTTTCTTT. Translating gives CASSPITKGGWTEAFF.

Here the CDR3 reads CSVVGTRNEQFF. The CDR3 DNA sequence: TGCAGCGTTGTGGGGACTAGAAATGAGCAGTTCTTC. The chain recombines TRBV29-1 with TRBJ2-1, with 8 bases that match TRBD2. V lost 4 bases and J lost 7; bases outside the gene matches: 3. CDR1 is SQVTM and CDR2 is ANQGSEA in the germline V gene. The CDR3 totals 12 residues.

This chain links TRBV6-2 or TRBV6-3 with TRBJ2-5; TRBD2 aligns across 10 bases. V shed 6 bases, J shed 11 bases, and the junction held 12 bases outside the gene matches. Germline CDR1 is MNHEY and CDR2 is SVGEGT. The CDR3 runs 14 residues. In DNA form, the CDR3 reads TGTGCCAGCAGCCGAGCGGGAGGGCGGAATGAGCAGTACTTC. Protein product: CASSRAGGRNEQYF.

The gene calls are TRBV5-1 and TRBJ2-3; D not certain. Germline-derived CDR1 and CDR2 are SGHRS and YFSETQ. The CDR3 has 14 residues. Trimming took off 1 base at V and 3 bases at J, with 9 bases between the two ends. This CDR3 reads CASSLFDFTDTQYF. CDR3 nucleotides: TGCGCCAGCAGCTTGTTCGACTTTACAGATACGCAGTATTTT.

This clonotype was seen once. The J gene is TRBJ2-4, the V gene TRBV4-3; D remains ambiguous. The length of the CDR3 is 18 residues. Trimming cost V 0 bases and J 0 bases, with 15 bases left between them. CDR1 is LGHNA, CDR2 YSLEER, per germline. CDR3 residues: CASSQDPFVVLAKNIQYF. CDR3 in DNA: TGCGCCAGCAGCCAAGATCCCTTCGTAGTATTAGCCAAAAACATTCAGTACTTC.